This T cell receptor beta chain came from a study of blood T cell repertoires in COVID-19. The germline gives CDR1 LNHDA, CDR2 SQIVND (reference sequence). The CDR3 consists of 15 residues. The ends lost 6 bases at V and 3 bases at J; junction bases unmatched: 5. Profiled with immunoSEQ multiplex PCR; TCRdb holds only in-frame clones, not every one. The table has nearly 45,000 clones, over 70% seen once; the top ten hold 15% to 20%. Material for sequencing was peripheral blood. V gene TRBV19 combines with J gene TRBJ1-3; 10 bases align to TRBD1. This receptor was identified in a man aged 65-85 years with acute or convalescent COVID-19. CDR3 amino acids: CASRPGTGDGNTIYF. For the CDR3, the DNA is TGTGCCAGTAGGCCAGGGACAGGGGATGGAAACACCATATATTTT.